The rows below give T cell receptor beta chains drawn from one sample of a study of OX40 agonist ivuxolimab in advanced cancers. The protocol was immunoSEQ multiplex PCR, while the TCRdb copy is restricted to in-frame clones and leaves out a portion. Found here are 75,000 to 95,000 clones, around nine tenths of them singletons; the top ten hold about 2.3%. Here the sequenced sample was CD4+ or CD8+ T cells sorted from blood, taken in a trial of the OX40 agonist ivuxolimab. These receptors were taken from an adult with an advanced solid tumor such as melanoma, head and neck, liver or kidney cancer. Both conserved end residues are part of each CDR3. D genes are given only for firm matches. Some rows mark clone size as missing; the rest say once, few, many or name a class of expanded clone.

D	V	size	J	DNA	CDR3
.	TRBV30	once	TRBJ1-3	TGTGCCTGGAGTGTAGCCGGGGACACCATATATTTT	CAWSVAGDTIYF
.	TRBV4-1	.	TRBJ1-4	TGCGCCAGCAGCCAACCAGGGAACTTGGGGGAAAAACTGTTTTTT	CASSQPGNLGEKLFF
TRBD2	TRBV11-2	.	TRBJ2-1	TGTGCCAGCAGCAAGACCCAGAGGACTAGCGGGAACAATGAGCAGTTCTTC	CASSKTQRTSGNNEQFF
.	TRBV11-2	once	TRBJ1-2	TGTGCCAGCAGCTTGGAAGGCTATGGCTACACCTTC	CASSLEGYGYTF
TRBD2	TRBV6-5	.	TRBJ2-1	TGTGCCAGCAGTTGGGGACTAGCGAGGAATGAGCAGTTCTTC	CASSWGLARNEQFF
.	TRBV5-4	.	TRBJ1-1	TGTGCCAGCAGCATTCAAAGGGGGGCGATGGGAGGCACTGAAGCTTTCTTT	CASSIQRGAMGGTEAFF
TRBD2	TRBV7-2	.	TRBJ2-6	TGTGCCAGCAGCTTAATCTCTAGCGGGAGTCCCTCTGGGGCCAACGTCCTGACTTTC	CASSLISSGSPSGANVLTF
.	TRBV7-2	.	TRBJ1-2	TGTGCCAGCAGCTTTTCCGGCAGGGATGGCTACACCTTC	CASSFSGRDGYTF
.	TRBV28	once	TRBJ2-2	TGTGCCAGCAGCCCATCTACCGGGGAGCTGTTTTTT	CASSPSTGELFF
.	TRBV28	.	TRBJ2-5	TGTGCCAGCAGTCCGGAGGTACAGGGTACCGAGACCCAGTACTTC	CASSPEVQGTETQYF
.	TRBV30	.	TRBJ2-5	TGTGCCTGGAAGGAGCAATTAGGAGGGGGGACCCAGTACTTC	CAWKEQLGGGTQYF
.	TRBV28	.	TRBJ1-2	TGTGCCAGCAGTCCCGGTGTTATGGGTAGTGGCTACACCTTC	CASSPGVMGSGYTF
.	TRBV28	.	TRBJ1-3	TGTGCCAGCGAACGCACTGGAAACACCATATATTTT	CASERTGNTIYF
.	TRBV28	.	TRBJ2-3	TGTGCCAGCAAGGGCACAGATACGCAGTATTTT	CASKGTDTQYF
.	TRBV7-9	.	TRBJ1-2	TGTGCCAGCAGCCCCCGAGGACAAGGCTATGGCTACACCTTC	CASSPRGQGYGYTF
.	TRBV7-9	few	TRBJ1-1	TGTGCCAGCAGCTTAGGGGGTGAAGCTTTCTTT	CASSLGGEAFF
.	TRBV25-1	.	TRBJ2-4	TGTGCCAGCAGTGAATTGGGGGGTCAAGGAAACATTCAGTACTTC	CASSELGGQGNIQYF
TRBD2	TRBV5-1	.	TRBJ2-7	TGCGCCAGCAGCTTGGCCGTAGCGGGAGGAACCTACGAGCAGTACTTC	CASSLAVAGGTYEQYF
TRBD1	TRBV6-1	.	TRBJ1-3	TGTGCCAGCAGTGAAGCCGCACAGGGGAGAAACACCATATATTTT	CASSEAAQGRNTIYF
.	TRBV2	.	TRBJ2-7	TGTGCCAGCAAGGTGGATACTATCTACGAGCAGTACTTC	CASKVDTIYEQYF
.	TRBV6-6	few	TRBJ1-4	TGTGCCACCCTATGGGAAGGGGGTGGTGAAAAACTGTTTTTT	CATLWEGGGEKLFF
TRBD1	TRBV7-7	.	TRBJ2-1	TGTGCTAGCAGCCCGGGACAGGGGGCGCAGAATGAGCAGTTCTTC	CASSPGQGAQNEQFF
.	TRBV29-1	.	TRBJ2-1	TGCAGCGGCAAACCCTCCTACAATGAGCAGTTCTTC	CSGKPSYNEQFF
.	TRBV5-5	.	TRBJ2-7	TGTGCCAGCAGCTTGCCTGGTACCTACGAGCAGTACTTC	CASSLPGTYEQYF
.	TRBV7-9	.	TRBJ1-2	TGTGCCAGCACCGCTATACAGGTTCAGGGCTACACCTTC	CASTAIQVQGYTF
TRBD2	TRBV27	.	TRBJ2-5	TGTGCCAGCAGTCAAGAACGCGGGGGGGGCGAGACCCAGTACTTC	CASSQERGGGETQYF
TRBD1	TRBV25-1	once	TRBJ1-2	TGTGCCAGCAGTGAGGGACAGGGGAGCTATGGCTACACCTTC	CASSEGQGSYGYTF
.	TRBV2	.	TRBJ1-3	TGTGCCAGCAGCCAGGGTCACGGAAACACCATATATTTT	CASSQGHGNTIYF
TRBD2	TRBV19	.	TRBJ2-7	TGTGCCAGTAGTATGGCGGGAGGCCCCTACGAGCAGTACTTC	CASSMAGGPYEQYF
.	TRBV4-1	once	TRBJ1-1	TGCGCCAGCCGGGGGAGTCTGAGGAACACTGAAGCTTTCTTT	CASRGSLRNTEAFF
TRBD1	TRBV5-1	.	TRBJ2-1	TGCGCCAGCAGCTTGGTGGGGGACAGGAGAGAGCAGTTCTTC	CASSLVGDRREQFF
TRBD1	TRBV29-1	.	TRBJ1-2	TGCAGCGCAGACGACAGGGCGGGCTACACCTTC	CSADDRAGYTF
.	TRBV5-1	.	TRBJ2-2	TGCGCCAGCAGATCAGGGAACACCGGGGAGCTGTTTTTT	CASRSGNTGELFF
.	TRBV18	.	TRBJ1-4	TGTGCCAGCTCACGTGGGTTTAATGAAAAACTGTTTTTT	CASSRGFNEKLFF
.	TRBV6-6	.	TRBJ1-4	TGTGCCAGCAGTCCGCCCGGGACGGGAAATGAAAAACTGTTTTTT	CASSPPGTGNEKLFF
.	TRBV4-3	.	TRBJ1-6	TGCGCCAGCAGCCAAGATCGGAGATCACCCCTCCACTTT	CASSQDRRSPLHF
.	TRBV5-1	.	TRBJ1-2	TGCGCCAGCAGCTTGGAGGGGACGGAGCACACCTTC	CASSLEGTEHTF
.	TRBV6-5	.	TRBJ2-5	TGTGCCAGCAGTCCAGGACCTTGGGAGACCCAGTACTTC	CASSPGPWETQYF
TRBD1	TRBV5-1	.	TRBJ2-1	TGCGCCAGCAGGCCGAAGGGGGCGGATGAGCAGTTCTTC	CASRPKGADEQFF
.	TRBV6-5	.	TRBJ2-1	TGTGCCAGCAGTTACCTGGACAGCGCCAATGAGCAGTTCTTC	CASSYLDSANEQFF
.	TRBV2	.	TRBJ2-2	TGTGCCAGCAGGGTGGTAGCCGGGGAGCTGTTTTTT	CASRVVAGELFF
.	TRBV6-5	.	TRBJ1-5	TGTGCCAGCAGTTACTCGAGTATAGGGGGACAGCCCCAGCATTTT	CASSYSSIGGQPQHF
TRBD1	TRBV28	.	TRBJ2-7	TGTGCCAGCAGGACTGCACAGGGGGCTCTTTTCTACGAGCAGTACTTC	CASRTAQGALFYEQYF
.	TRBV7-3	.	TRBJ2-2	TGTGCCAGCCCGTTCGACGCGAACACCGGGGAGCTGTTTTTT	CASPFDANTGELFF
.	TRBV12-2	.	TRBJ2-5	TGTGCAAGTCGCTTAGTCGGCCGCACCCAGTACTTC	CASRLVGRTQYF
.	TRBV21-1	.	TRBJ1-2	TGTGCCAGCAGCAAAGTCCGGGACACATTTGGCTATGGCTACACCTTC	CASSKVRDTFGYGYTF
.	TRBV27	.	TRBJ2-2	TGTGCCAGCAGTTTACGGAGAATAGGGGGGGAGCTGTTTTTT	CASSLRRIGGELFF
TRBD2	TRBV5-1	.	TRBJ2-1	TGCGCCAGCAGCGGCGGGACTAGCGGACCCCTGTACAATGAGCAGTTCTTC	CASSGGTSGPLYNEQFF
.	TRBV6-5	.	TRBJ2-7	TGTGCCAGCAAAAGAGACCGCACTCGCTCCTACGAGCAGTACTTC	CASKRDRTRSYEQYF
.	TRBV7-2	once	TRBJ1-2	TGTGCCAGCAGCTTGGCGGCGAGCTATGGCTACACCTTC	CASSLAASYGYTF
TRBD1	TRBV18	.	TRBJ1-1	TGTGCCAGCTCACCCCTGCGACAGGGAAACACTGAAGCTTTCTTT	CASSPLRQGNTEAFF
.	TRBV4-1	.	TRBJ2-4	TGCGCCAGCAGCCAAGTGGGACGGTCGGGAAACATTCAGTACTTC	CASSQVGRSGNIQYF
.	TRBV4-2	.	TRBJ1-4	TGTGCCAGCAGCCAAGATAGACGGCAAAATGAAAAACTGTTTTTT	CASSQDRRQNEKLFF